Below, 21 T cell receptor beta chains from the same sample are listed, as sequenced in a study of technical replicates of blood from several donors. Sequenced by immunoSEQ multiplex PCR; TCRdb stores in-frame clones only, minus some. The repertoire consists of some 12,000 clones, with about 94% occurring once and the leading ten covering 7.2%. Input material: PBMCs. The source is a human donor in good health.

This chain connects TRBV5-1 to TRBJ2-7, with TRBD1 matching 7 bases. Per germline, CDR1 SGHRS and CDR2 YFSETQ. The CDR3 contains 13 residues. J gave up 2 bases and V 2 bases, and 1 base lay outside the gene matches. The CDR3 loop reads CASSFGTAYEQYF. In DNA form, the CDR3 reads TGCGCCAGCAGCTTCGGGACAGCCTACGAGCAGTACTTC.

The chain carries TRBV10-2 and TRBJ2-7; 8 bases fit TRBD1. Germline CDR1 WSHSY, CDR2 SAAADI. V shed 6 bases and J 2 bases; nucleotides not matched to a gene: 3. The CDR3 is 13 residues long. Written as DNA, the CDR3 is TGCGCCAGCAGACAGGGGGTTACCTACGAGCAGTACTTC. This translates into CASRQGVTYEQYF.

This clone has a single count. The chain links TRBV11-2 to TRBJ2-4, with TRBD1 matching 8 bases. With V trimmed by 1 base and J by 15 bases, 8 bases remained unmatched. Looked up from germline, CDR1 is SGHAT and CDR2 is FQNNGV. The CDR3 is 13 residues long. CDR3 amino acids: CASSLGRTGNGYF. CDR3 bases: TGTGCCAGCAGCTTAGGTCGGACAGGGAACGGGTACTTC. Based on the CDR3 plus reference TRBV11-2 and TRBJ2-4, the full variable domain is EAGVAQSPRYKIIEKRQSVAFWCNPISGHATLYWYQQILGQGPKLLIQFQNNGVVDDSQLPKDRFSAERLKGVDSTLKIQPAKLEDSAVYLCASSLGRTGNGYFGAGTRLSVL.

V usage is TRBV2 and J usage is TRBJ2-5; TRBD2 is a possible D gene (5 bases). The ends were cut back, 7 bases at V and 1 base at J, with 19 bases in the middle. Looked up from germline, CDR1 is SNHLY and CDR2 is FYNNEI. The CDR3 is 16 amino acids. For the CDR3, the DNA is TGTGCCAGCACGCCGGAGAGGGCAAATCTCCAAGAGACCCAGTACTTC. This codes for CASTPERANLQETQYF.

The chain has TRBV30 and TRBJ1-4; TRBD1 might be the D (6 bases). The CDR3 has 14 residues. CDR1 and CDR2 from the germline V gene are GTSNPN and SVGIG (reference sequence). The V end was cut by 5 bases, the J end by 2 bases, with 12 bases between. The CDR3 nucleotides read TGTGCCTGGGACGCAACAGGGACTAATGAAAAACTGTTTTTT. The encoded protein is CAWDATGTNEKLFF.

CDR3 nucleotide sequence: TGCGCCAGCAGCTCGACGACAGGGAGCACTGAAGCTTTCTTT. Translated: CASSSTTGSTEAFF. The gene calls are TRBV5-1 and TRBJ1-1, with 7 bases fitting TRBD1. The V gene end was trimmed by 3 bases and the J gene end by 4 bases; junction bases not matched to a gene: 6. In germline, CDR1 is SGHRS, CDR2 YFSETQ. CDR3 size: 14 residues.

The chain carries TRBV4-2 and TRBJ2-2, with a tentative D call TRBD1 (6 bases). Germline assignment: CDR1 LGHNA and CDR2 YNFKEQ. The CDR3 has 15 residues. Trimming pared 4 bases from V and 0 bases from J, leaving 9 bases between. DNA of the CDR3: TGTGCCAGCAGCCGCCGGACAGCGAACACCGGGGAGCTGTTTTTT. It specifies CASSRRTANTGELFF.

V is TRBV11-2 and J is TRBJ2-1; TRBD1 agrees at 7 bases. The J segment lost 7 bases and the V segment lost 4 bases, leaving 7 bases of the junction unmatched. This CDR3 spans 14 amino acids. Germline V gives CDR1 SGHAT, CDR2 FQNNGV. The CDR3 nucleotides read TGTGCCAGCAGCTCACCCCTCAGGGGGAATGAGCAGTTCTTC. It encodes CASSSPLRGNEQFF.

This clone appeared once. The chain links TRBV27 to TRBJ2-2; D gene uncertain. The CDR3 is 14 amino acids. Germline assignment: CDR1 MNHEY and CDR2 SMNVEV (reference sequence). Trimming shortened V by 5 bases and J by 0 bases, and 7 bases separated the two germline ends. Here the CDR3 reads CASSLLANTGELFF. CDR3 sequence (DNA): TGTGCCAGCAGTCTCCTCGCGAACACCGGGGAGCTGTTTTTT.

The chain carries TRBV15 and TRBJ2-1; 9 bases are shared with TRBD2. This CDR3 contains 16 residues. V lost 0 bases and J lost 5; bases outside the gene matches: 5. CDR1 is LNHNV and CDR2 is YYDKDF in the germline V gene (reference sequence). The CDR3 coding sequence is TGTGCCACCAGCAGAGATCCCCTAGCGGGACACAATGAGCAGTTCTTC. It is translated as CATSRDPLAGHNEQFF.

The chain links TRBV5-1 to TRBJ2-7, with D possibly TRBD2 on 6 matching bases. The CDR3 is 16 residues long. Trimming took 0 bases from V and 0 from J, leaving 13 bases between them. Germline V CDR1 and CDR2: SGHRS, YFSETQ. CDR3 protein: CASSLDGGTISYEQYF. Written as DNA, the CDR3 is TGCGCCAGCAGCTTGGATGGAGGGACGATCTCCTACGAGCAGTACTTC.

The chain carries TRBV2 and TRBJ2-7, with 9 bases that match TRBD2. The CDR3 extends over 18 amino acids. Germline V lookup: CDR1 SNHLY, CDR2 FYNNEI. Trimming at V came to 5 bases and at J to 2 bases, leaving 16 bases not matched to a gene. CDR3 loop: CASSRTSAHGRSAYEQYF. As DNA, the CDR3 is TGTGCCAGCAGTCGGACTAGCGCCCACGGCCGTAGCGCCTACGAGCAGTACTTC.

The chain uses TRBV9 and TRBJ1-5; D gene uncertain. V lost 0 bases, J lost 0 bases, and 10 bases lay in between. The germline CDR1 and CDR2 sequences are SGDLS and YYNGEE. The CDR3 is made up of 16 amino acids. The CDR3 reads CASSVGADYSNQPQHF. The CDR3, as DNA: TGTGCCAGCAGCGTAGGGGCCGATTATAGCAATCAGCCCCAGCATTTT.

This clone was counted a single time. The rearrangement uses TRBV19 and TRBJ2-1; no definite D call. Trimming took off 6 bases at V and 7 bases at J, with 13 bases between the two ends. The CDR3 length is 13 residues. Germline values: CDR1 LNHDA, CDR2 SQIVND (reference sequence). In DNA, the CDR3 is TGTGCCAGTAGCCCCCTATTGGAGAATGAGCAGTTCTTC. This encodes CASSPLLENEQFF.

CDR3 in DNA: TGTGCCAGCTCACCTGCCGGGACAGGGGGCACTGAAGCTTTCTTT. The encoded protein is CASSPAGTGGTEAFF. The chain carries TRBV18 and TRBJ1-1, with 11 bases fitting TRBD1. Trimming took 3 bases from V and 4 from J; bases not matched to a gene: 4. This CDR3 is built from 15 residues. CDR1 is KGHSH, CDR2 LQKENI, per germline.

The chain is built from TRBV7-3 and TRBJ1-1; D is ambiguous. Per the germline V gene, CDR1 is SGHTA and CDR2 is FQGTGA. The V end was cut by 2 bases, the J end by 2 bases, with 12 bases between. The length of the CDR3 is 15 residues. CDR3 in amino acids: CASSLSQEPNTEAFF. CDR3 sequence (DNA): TGTGCCAGCAGCTTATCCCAGGAACCAAACACTGAAGCTTTCTTT.

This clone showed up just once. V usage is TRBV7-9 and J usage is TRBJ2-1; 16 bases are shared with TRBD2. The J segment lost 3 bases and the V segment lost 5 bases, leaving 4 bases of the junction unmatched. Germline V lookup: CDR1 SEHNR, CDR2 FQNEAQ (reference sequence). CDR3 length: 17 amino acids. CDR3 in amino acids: CASSQGLAGGGYNEQFF. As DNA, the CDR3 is TGTGCCAGCAGCCAGGGACTAGCGGGAGGGGGCTACAATGAGCAGTTCTTC.

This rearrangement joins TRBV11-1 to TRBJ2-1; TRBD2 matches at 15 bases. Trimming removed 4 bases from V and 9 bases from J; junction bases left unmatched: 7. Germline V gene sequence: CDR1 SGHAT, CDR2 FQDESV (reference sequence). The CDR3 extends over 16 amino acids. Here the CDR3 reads CASSSGLAGGAGEQFF. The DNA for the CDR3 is TGTGCCAGCAGCTCGGGACTAGCGGGAGGAGCGGGTGAGCAGTTCTTC. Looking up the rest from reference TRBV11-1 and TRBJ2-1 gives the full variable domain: EAEVAQSPRYKITEKSQAVAFWCDPISGHATLYWYRQILGQGPELLVQFQDESVVDDSQLPKDRFSAERLKGVDSTLKIQPAELGDSAMYLCASSSGLAGGAGEQFFGPGTRLTVL.

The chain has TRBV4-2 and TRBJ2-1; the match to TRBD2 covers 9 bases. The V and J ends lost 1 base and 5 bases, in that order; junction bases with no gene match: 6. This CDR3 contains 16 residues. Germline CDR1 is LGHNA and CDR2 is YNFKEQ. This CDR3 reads CASSQAGGTSNNEQFF. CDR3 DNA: TGTGCCAGCAGCCAAGCGGGAGGGACTAGCAACAATGAGCAGTTCTTC.

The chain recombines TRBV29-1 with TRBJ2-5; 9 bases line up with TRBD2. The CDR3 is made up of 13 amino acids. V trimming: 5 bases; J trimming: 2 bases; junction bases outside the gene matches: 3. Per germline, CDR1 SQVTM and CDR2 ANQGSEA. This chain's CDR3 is CSVKAGGQETQYF. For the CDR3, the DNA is TGCAGCGTTAAGGCGGGAGGGCAAGAGACCCAGTACTTC.

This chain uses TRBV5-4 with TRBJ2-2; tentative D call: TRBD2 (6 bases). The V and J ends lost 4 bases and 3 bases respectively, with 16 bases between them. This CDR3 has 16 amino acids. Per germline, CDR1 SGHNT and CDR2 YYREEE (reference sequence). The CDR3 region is CASSELERAYTGELFF. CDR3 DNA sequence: TGTGCCAGCAGCGAGCTGGAGCGGGCGTACACCGGGGAGCTGTTTTTT.